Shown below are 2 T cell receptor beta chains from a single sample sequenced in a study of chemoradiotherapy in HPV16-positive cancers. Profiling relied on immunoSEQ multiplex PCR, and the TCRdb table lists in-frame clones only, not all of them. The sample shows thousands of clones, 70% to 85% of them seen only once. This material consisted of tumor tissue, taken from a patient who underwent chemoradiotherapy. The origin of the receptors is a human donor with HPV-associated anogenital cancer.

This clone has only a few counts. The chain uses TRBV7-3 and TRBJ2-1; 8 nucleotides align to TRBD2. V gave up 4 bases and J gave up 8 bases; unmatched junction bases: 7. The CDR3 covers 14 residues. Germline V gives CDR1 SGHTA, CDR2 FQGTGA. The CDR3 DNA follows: TGTGCCAGCAGCTCGGGACTAGTCGGCGATGAGCAGTTCTTC. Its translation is CASSSGLVGDEQFF.

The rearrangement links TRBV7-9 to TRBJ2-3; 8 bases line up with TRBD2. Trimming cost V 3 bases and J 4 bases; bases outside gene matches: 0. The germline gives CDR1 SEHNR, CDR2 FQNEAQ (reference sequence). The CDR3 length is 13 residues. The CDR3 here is CASSLGLADTQYF. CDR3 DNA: TGTGCCAGCAGCTTGGGACTAGCAGATACGCAGTATTTT. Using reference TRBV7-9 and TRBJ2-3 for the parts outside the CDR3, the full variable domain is DTGVSQNPRHKITKRGQNVTFRCDPISEHNRLYWYRQTLGQGPEFLTYFQNEAQLEKSRLLSDRFSAERPKGSFSTLEIQRTEQGDSAMYLCASSLGLADTQYFGPGTRLTVL.